This entry concerns a single T cell receptor beta chain. Its cognate antigen is unknown. 60 Vbeta and 13 Jbeta primers were used in PCR. Generated by immunoSEQ multiplex PCR, the TCRdb table keeps only in-frame clones and is missing some. The data hold approximately 99,000 clones, with approximately 85% observed a single time. The sample belongs to a study of cytomegalovirus exposure and HLA in healthy donors. Nominal health characterized the donors when sampled, though unrecorded immune exposures were likely. Study results and limitations: Follow-up analysis later connected one missense variant in DCLRE1C with trimming of TCR beta V- and J-genes. The listing of 150 or so TCR beta chains classed them as cytomegalovirus-associated. Reported results showed that the classifier diagnosed cytomegalovirus status with high specificity and sensitivity.

This CDR3 has 13 amino acids. V gave up 3 bases and J gave up 5 bases; unmatched junction bases: 4. Per the germline V gene, CDR1 is SGHKS and CDR2 is YYEKEE (reference sequence). The genes are TRBV5-5 and TRBJ1-2; the match to TRBD1 covers 7 bases. The clonotype originates from a man aged 40-50 years in good health and CMV-seropositive. The sequencing sample was made of PBMCs. In DNA form, the CDR3 reads TGTGCCAGCAGCTACACAGGGGAATATGGCTACACCTTC. Translation: CASSYTGEYGYTF.